The source of this T cell receptor beta chain is a study of T cell repertoires in cytomegalovirus infection. Across the study: Carrying CMV and the relevant HLA type showed in public TCR beta signatures.

MiXCR, applied by TCRdb to the reads, yields one record per CDR3 protein. The repertoire holds some 200,000 distinct CDR3 sequences, with roughly 9% as singletons. This clonotype was detected ten times or more. The antigen is unknown. Overall study findings and caveats: CMV-specific TCR beta clonotypes restricted by HLA-C dominated the ex vivo response. Public TCR beta family frequency separated CMV-and-HLA carriers, including in an independent cohort.

J lost 3 bases, V lost 5 bases, and 20 bases had no gene match. CDR1 SGHVS and CDR2 FNYEAQ come from the germline V gene. This CDR3 is built from 19 residues. The TCR sequence derives from a human donor in good health (CMV status not recorded). Some clones in this sample may be carry-over from other donors' samples. The source material was PBMCs. The rearrangement joins TRBV7-6 to TRBJ2-7, with 9 positions matching TRBD2. CDR3 sequence (DNA): TGTGCCAGCAGCCATATACTAACCCATGTAGCGGGAGTTTACTACGAGCAGTACTTC. Protein: CASSHILTHVAGVYYEQYF.